Below are 32 T cell receptor beta chains sequenced from a single sample in a study of graft-versus-host responses after intestinal transplantation (dated by TCRdb to 2020 to 2023). Libraries were built with the immunoSEQ multiplex PCR assay. Sourced from immuneACCESS, this table was stored by TCRdb with only in-frame sequences that have V and J called. A share of the clones is absent; for the studies checked, an unresolved V gene accounts for under half, and the remainder has no known explanation. The sample table lists tens of thousands of clones, approximately 96% of them with a count of one. Clones ranked in the top ten supply about 0.54% of the sample. No cognate antigen is known for these TCRs. The time point label for this specimen denotes: cells obtained before transplantation from donor or recipient. The material sequenced was unstimulated CD8+ T cells sorted from spleen or lymph node cells, taken before transplant. The receptor set was obtained from a human donor who was the organ donor for an intestinal transplant.

V and J are TRBV29-1 and TRBJ2-1; D might be TRBD1 (6 bases). Looked up from germline, CDR1 is SQVTM and CDR2 is ANQGSEA. Trimming pared 8 bases from V and 7 bases from J, leaving 12 bases between. The CDR3 length is 11 residues. The CDR3 bases are TGCAGCTCCGAGGGGGATAATGAGCAGTTCTTC. The encoded protein is CSSEGDNEQFF.

The chain recombines TRBV20-1 with TRBJ1-1, with D hard to call. V lost 0 bases to trimming and J lost 7 bases, with 6 bases between them. Germline CDR1 DFQATT, CDR2 SNEGSKA (reference sequence). The CDR3 spans 11 residues. The CDR3 region has the DNA TGCAGTGCTAGAGATCTATATGAAGCTTTCTTT. Its protein product is CSARDLYEAFF.

CDR3 coding DNA: TGTGCCATCAGTAGTACCCCAACAGTCACCTCTGGAAACACCATATATTTT. Encoded protein: CAISSTPTVTSGNTIYF. This chain uses TRBV10-3 with TRBJ1-3; D uncertain. The CDR3 is made up of 17 amino acids. V was clipped by 5 bases and J by 0 bases, with 17 bases between them. Germline V CDR1 and CDR2: ENHRY, SYGVKD.

The chain links TRBV5-1 to TRBJ2-5; D gene uncertain. Germline V gives CDR1 SGHRS, CDR2 YFSETQ. Trimming cost V 5 bases and J 4 bases, with 9 bases left between them. This CDR3 is built from 12 residues. CDR3 in DNA: TGCGCCAGCAGGAACGTCCGAGAGACCCAGTACTTC. This sequence encodes CASRNVRETQYF.

This sequence joins TRBV25-1 and TRBJ2-7, with TRBD1 matching 9 bases. V was pared by 8 bases and J by 3 bases, with 8 bases of the junction left unmatched. Germline loops: CDR1 MGHDK, CDR2 SYGVNS. The CDR3 loop spans 14 amino acids. CDR3 sequence: CASCPGTGFYEQYF. Written as DNA, the CDR3 is TGTGCCAGCTGTCCTGGGACAGGGTTCTACGAGCAGTACTTC.

The chain links TRBV9 to TRBJ2-3, with TRBD2 identical over 9 bases. V shed 0 bases, J shed 7 bases, and the junction held 12 bases outside the gene matches. Per germline, CDR1 SGDLS and CDR2 YYNGEE. The CDR3 runs to 17 residues. This CDR3 reads CASSVEERGGGVYTQYF. The CDR3 DNA follows: TGTGCCAGCAGCGTAGAGGAACGAGGCGGGGGGGTCTATACGCAGTATTTT.

This clone has just one count. This CDR3 is CASSQDLAGTDTQYF. CDR3 sequence (DNA): TGTGCCAGCAGCCAAGATTTAGCGGGAACAGATACGCAGTATTTT. The V gene is TRBV14, the J gene TRBJ2-3; 8 bases are shared with TRBD2. Germline loops: CDR1 SGHDN, CDR2 FVKESK. The V gene end was trimmed by 0 bases and the J gene end by 3 bases; junction bases not matched to a gene: 2. The CDR3 is 15 residues long.

The chain links TRBV4-1 to TRBJ2-3, with 8 nucleotides matching TRBD2. V lost 1 base and J lost 2; bases outside the gene matches: 2. The length of the CDR3 is 15 residues. CDR1 and CDR2 (germline): MGHRA, YSYEKL. The CDR3 DNA follows: TGCGCCAGCAGCCAAGCGGGGGGGTTCACAGATACGCAGTATTTT. Translating it yields CASSQAGGFTDTQYF.

This chain connects TRBV19 to TRBJ2-7; either TRBD1 or TRBD2 may fit D (5 bases each). CDR3 size: 14 residues. Trimming removed 0 bases at V and 4 bases at J, with 10 bases between. Germline V lookup: CDR1 LNHDA, CDR2 SQIVND (reference sequence). Here the CDR3 reads CASSIDKGPYEQYF. CDR3 nucleotide sequence: TGTGCCAGTAGTATAGATAAGGGACCATACGAGCAGTACTTC.

The rearrangement uses TRBV5-8 and TRBJ2-7; D is unclear. This CDR3 region has 13 residues. V was trimmed by 0 bases and J by 7 bases, leaving 11 bases between them. CDR1 and CDR2 from the germline V gene are SGHTS and YDEGEE. The CDR3 region is CASSLDGYGEQYF. In DNA form, the CDR3 reads TGTGCCAGCAGCTTGGACGGGTACGGAGAGCAGTACTTC. Based on the CDR3 plus reference TRBV5-8 and TRBJ2-7, the full variable domain is EAGVTQSPTHLIKTRGQQATLRCSPISGHTSVYWYQQALGLGLQFLLWYDEGEERNRGNFPPRFSGRQFPNYSSELNVNALELEDSALYLCASSLDGYGEQYFGPGTRLTVT.

This clone has just one count. V gene TRBV5-5 combines with J gene TRBJ2-7; TRBD2 aligns across 8 bases. Trimming removed 7 bases from V and 0 bases from J; junction bases left unmatched: 3. This CDR3 has 13 residues. CDR1 and CDR2 from the germline V gene are SGHKS and YYEKEE (reference sequence). CDR3 amino acids: CASGLASSYEQYF. Written as DNA, the CDR3 is TGTGCCAGCGGACTAGCTAGCTCCTACGAGCAGTACTTC.

CDR3 loop: CASSRGGRSVGYTF. Here the CDR3 DNA reads TGCGCCAGCAGCAGGGGGGGAAGGTCCGTTGGCTACACCTTC. The J gene is TRBJ1-2, the V gene TRBV10-2, with 7 bases identical to TRBD1. V was clipped by 6 bases and J by 7 bases; unmatched bases: 11. CDR1 is WSHSY, CDR2 SAAADI, per germline. The CDR3 is made up of 14 amino acids.

The chain recombines TRBV5-6 with TRBJ2-3; D unclear. V was pared by 2 bases and J by 0 bases, with 4 bases between. Germline lookup yields CDR1 SGHDT and CDR2 YYEEEE. This CDR3 comprises 13 residues. The DNA for the CDR3 is TGTGCCAGCAGCTTTGGAAGCACAGATACGCAGTATTTT. Translating gives CASSFGSTDTQYF.

The chain joins TRBV4-2 to TRBJ2-3, with 8 bases identical to TRBD1. This CDR3 comprises 17 residues. Looked up from germline, CDR1 is LGHNA and CDR2 is YNFKEQ. Germline trimming cut 0 bases from V and 2 bases from J; bases unmatched to any gene: 7. The CDR3 nucleotides read TGTGCCAGCAGCCAAGATCGGGGACAGGAGCACACAGATACGCAGTATTTT. It specifies CASSQDRGQEHTDTQYF.

The genes are TRBV7-9 and TRBJ2-1; 11 bases are shared with TRBD2. Germline CDR1 is SEHNR and CDR2 is FQNEAQ (reference sequence). The length of the CDR3 is 17 residues. The V gene end was trimmed by 0 bases and the J gene end by 8 bases; junction bases not matched to a gene: 9. The CDR3 sequence is CASSLAFGTSGGHEQFF. CDR3 DNA sequence: TGTGCCAGCAGCTTAGCGTTCGGGACTAGCGGCGGCCATGAGCAGTTCTTC.

This clone was seen once. Within the sample, other DNA sequences also encode this same CDR3. The chain carries TRBV13 and TRBJ2-1; perhaps TRBD1 as D (6 bases). The V end was cut by 0 bases, the J end by 7 bases, with 13 bases between. CDR3 size: 15 residues. Per the germline V gene, CDR1 is PRHDT and CDR2 is FYEKMQ (reference sequence). The DNA for the CDR3 is TGTGCCAGCAGCTTAGGCAGGGGCGGTTGGAATGAGCAGTTCTTC. It yields the protein CASSLGRGGWNEQFF.

CDR3 sequence: CASSSMGGYEQYF. CDR3 DNA sequence: TGTGCCAGCAGCTCCATGGGAGGTTACGAGCAGTACTTC. The rearrangement uses TRBV14 and TRBJ2-5, with D possibly matching TRBD2 (6 bases). The J call is doubtful: the DNA matches TRBJ2-7 better. Per germline, CDR1 SGHDN and CDR2 FVKESK. There are 13 residues in the CDR3.

The genes are TRBV9 and TRBJ2-7, with 8 bases that match TRBD1. The CDR3 contains 14 residues. The germline V gene has CDR1 SGDLS and CDR2 YYNGEE. With 4 bases clipped from V and 3 bases from J, the junction kept 6 bases outside the gene matches. CDR3 residues: CASSIGQGDYEQYF. As DNA, the CDR3 is TGTGCCAGCAGCATAGGACAGGGAGACTACGAGCAGTACTTC. The variable domain in full, with the rest retrieved from reference TRBV9 and TRBJ2-7, is DSGVTQTPKHLITATGQRVTLRCSPRSGDLSVYWYQQSLDQGLQFLIQYYNGEERAKGNILERFSAQQFPDLHSELNLSSLELGDSALYFCASSIGQGDYEQYFGPGTRLTVT.

This rearrangement joins TRBV5-1 to TRBJ1-4, with D possibly matching TRBD1 (6 bases). The CDR3 totals 15 residues. Germline-derived CDR1 and CDR2 are SGHRS and YFSETQ. Trimming shortened V by 4 bases and J by 6 bases, and 16 bases separated the two germline ends. The CDR3, as DNA: TGCGCCAGCAGCGCGGATGGGGGGGCTTATGAAAAACTGTTTTTT. This translates into CASSADGGAYEKLFF.

The rearrangement joins TRBV7-6 to TRBJ2-1, with 10 bases fitting TRBD2. Trimming took 5 bases from V and 2 from J; bases not matched to a gene: 3. CDR1 and CDR2 from the germline V gene are SGHVS and FNYEAQ. The CDR3 consists of 15 residues. CDR3 bases: TGTGCCAGCAGCGTAAGCGGGGGGGCCTACAATGAGCAGTTCTTC. Translation: CASSVSGGAYNEQFF.

This chain connects TRBV29-1 to TRBJ1-2, with 7 nucleotides matching TRBD1. The V segment lost 4 bases and the J segment 5 bases; nucleotides outside the gene matches: 10. The CDR3 loop spans 14 amino acids. The germline gives CDR1 SQVTM, CDR2 ANQGSEA. CDR3: CSVADRDPPYGYTF. As DNA, the CDR3 is TGCAGCGTTGCCGACAGGGACCCTCCTTATGGCTACACCTTC.

This clone has only one observation. The rearrangement links TRBV5-1 to TRBJ2-3; 7 bases match TRBD2. This CDR3 spans 14 amino acids. V lost 0 bases, J lost 4 bases, and 2 bases stayed unmatched. CDR1 SGHRS and CDR2 YFSETQ come from the germline V gene. CDR3 loop: CASSLAGGSDTQYF. DNA for the CDR3: TGCGCCAGCAGCTTGGCGGGGGGTTCAGATACGCAGTATTTT.

V and J are TRBV27 and TRBJ2-1, with no clear D. The V end was cut by 6 bases, the J end by 4 bases, with 4 bases between. CDR1 is MNHEY, CDR2 SMNVEV, per germline (reference sequence). The CDR3 covers 11 residues. In DNA, the CDR3 is TGTGCCAGCAGCCAATACAATGAGCAGTTCTTC. It encodes CASSQYNEQFF.

This chain uses TRBV9 with TRBJ2-1; D not resolved. The CDR3 is made up of 13 amino acids. Trimming left V 4 bases short and J 5 bases short, with 10 bases between. From germline, CDR1 is SGDLS and CDR2 YYNGEE. The CDR3 nucleotides read TGTGCCAGCAGCACTAAACTAAACAATGAGCAGTTCTTC. It specifies CASSTKLNNEQFF. Full variable domain (remainder filled in from reference TRBV9 and TRBJ2-1): DSGVTQTPKHLITATGQRVTLRCSPRSGDLSVYWYQQSLDQGLQFLIQYYNGEERAKGNILERFSAQQFPDLHSELNLSSLELGDSALYFCASSTKLNNEQFFGPGTRLTVL.

Notes on this clone: One junction end disagrees with the germline gene, perhaps due to a read error. This sequence joins TRBV12-5 and TRBJ2-2, with D unresolved. The germline gives CDR1 LGHNT, CDR2 FRNRAP. CDR3 length: 15 amino acids. The CDR3 DNA reads TGTGCTAGTGGTGTGGTACCCGCAAAAACCGGGGAGCTGTTTTTT. The encoded protein is CASGVVPAKTGELFF.

The V call is TRBV7-2, the J call TRBJ1-6; no clear D gene. V lost 7 bases and J lost 8, with 15 bases in between. Looked up from germline, CDR1 is SGHTA and CDR2 is FQGNSA. The CDR3 loop spans 14 amino acids. CDR3 in DNA: TGTGCCAGCACCGTTCCAGCGAAAGATTCACCCCTCCACTTT. Translated, it gives CASTVPAKDSPLHF.

The rearrangement joins TRBV5-1 to TRBJ1-2; 8 nucleotides align to TRBD1. Germline CDR1 reads SGHRS; CDR2 reads YFSETQ. The CDR3 covers 14 residues. V gave up 3 bases and J gave up 3 bases; unmatched junction bases: 4. CDR3 nucleotide sequence: TGCGCCAGCAGCTGGGGGACAGGAGACTATGGCTACACCTTC. This translates into CASSWGTGDYGYTF.

V is TRBV19 and J is TRBJ2-7; TRBD2 agrees at 7 bases. Germline V CDR1 and CDR2: LNHDA, SQIVND (reference sequence). The CDR3 is 14 amino acids. Trimming took 1 base from V and 2 from J; bases not matched to a gene: 2. CDR3 bases: TGTGCCAGTAGTATAGCGAGCGGGGCCTACGAGCAGTACTTC. This sequence encodes CASSIASGAYEQYF. Using reference TRBV19 and TRBJ2-7 for the parts outside the CDR3, the full variable domain is DGGITQSPKYLFRKEGQNVTLSCEQNLNHDAMYWYRQDPGQGLRLIYYSQIVNDFQKGDIAEGYSVSREKKESFPLTVTSAQKNPTAFYLCASSIASGAYEQYFGPGTRLTVT.

The V gene is TRBV29-1, the J gene TRBJ1-1; D unresolved. The CDR3 consists of 13 residues. V was trimmed by 0 bases and J by 7 bases, leaving 12 bases between them. The germline V gene has CDR1 SQVTM and CDR2 ANQGSEA. CDR3 DNA sequence: TGCAGCGTTGAAGAGCCTCGGACGGATGAAGCTTTCTTT. It translates to CSVEEPRTDEAFF. Looking up the rest from reference TRBV29-1 and TRBJ1-1 gives the full variable domain: SAVISQKPSRDICQRGTSLTIQCQVDSQVTMMFWYRQQPGQSLTLIATANQGSEATYESGFVIDKFPISRPNLTFSTLTVSNMSPEDSSIYLCSVEEPRTDEAFFGQGTRLTVV.

V and J are TRBV10-1 and TRBJ2-3, with no clear D. Germline V gene data show CDR1 as WNHNN and CDR2 as SYGVQD (reference sequence). The CDR3 has 13 residues. The V end lost 8 bases, the J end lost 0 bases, and 9 bases lay between the germline ends. CDR3 nucleotides: TGCGCCAGCCCCCCCGGGAGCACAGATACGCAGTATTTT. This translates into CASPPGSTDTQYF.

The chain couples TRBV9 to TRBJ2-7; D is unclear. The CDR3 totals 17 residues. V shed 0 bases and J shed 0 bases, with 16 bases lying between them. Looked up from germline, CDR1 is SGDLS and CDR2 is YYNGEE. This CDR3 is CASSVVNARLFSYEQYF. DNA of the CDR3: TGTGCCAGCAGCGTAGTTAATGCCAGATTATTCTCCTACGAGCAGTACTTC.

CDR3 loop: CASLRPLGSEQFF. The CDR3, as DNA: TGTGCCAGCCTAAGACCCCTTGGATCTGAGCAGTTCTTC. The chain is built from TRBV7-9 and TRBJ2-1; D not certain. The CDR3 runs 13 residues. V lost 8 bases to trimming and J lost 9 bases, with 17 bases between them. Germline V CDR1 and CDR2: SEHNR, FQNEAQ (reference sequence).